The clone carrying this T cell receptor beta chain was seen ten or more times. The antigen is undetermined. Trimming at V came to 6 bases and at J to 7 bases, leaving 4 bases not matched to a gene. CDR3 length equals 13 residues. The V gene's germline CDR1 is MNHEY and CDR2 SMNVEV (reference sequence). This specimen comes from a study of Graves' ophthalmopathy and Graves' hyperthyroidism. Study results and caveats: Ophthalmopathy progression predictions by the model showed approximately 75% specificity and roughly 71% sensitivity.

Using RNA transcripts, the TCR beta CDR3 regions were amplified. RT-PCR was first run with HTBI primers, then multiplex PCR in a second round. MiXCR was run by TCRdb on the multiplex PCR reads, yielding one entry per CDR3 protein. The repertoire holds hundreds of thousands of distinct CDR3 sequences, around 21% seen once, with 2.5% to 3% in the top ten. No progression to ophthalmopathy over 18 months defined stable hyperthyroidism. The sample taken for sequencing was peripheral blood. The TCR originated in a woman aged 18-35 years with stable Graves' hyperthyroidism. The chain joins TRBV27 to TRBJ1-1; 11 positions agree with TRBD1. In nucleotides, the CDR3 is TGTGCCAGCAGGGGACAGGGGGAGAGTGAAGCTTTCTTT. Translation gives CASRGQGESEAFF.